This TCR beta chain was captured in a study of lymphopenia after photon versus proton radiotherapy. To note about this clone: Its antigen is not identified.

TCRdb's table, derived via immunoSEQ multiplex PCR, lists solely in-frame clones and lacks some. The repertoire holds approximately 8,100 clones, 88% seen once, with 20% to 25% in the top ten. Germline assignment: CDR1 ENHRY and CDR2 SYGVKD. CDR3 length: 15 residues. Losses at the gene ends were 10 bases for V and 1 base for J; bases not matched to a gene: 9. Whole-study findings and limits: Better survival with proton therapy was suggested as possible, not demonstrated. Relative stability marked proton patients; photon patients lost diversity and naive cells.

The sample consisted of peripheral blood, taken from a patient treated with photon-based radiotherapy. The gene calls are TRBV10-3 and TRBJ2-1; 8 positions match TRBD2. This clonotype was obtained from an elderly man with cholangiocarcinoma. The CDR3 bases are TGTGCCACCTACCCGGGACTAGGGTCCTACAATGAGCAGTTCTTC. Translation: CATYPGLGSYNEQFF.